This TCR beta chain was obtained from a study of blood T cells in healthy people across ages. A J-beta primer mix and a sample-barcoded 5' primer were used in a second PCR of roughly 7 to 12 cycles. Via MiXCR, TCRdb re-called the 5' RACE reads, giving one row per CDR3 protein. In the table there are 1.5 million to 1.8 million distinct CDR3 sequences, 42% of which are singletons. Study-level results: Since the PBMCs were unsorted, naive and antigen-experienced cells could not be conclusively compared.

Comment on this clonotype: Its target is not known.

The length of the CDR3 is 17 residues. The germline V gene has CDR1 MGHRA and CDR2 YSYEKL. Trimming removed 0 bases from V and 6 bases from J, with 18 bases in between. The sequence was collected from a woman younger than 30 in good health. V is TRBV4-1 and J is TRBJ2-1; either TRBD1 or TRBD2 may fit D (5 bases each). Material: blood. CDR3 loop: CASSQDRGPLELNEQFF. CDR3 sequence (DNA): TGCGCCAGCAGCCAAGATAGGGGACCCCTGGAGCTCAATGAGCAGTTCTTC.